This TCR beta chain was profiled in a study of shared clonotypes between healthy human individuals. This table comes from immunoSEQ multiplex PCR, and its TCRdb copy is limited to in-frame clones, with some not included. The sample comprises around 2.5 million clones, 93% of which are singletons, and approximately 0.36% rests with the top ten. The CDR3 runs 13 residues. The germline V and J ends were trimmed by 3 bases and 0 bases, with 5 bases remaining between them. Germline V gene data show CDR1 as MGHDK and CDR2 as SYGVNS. Specimen: naive CD4+ T cells from PBMCs. Indicated subset: CD45RA+ positively selected. This receptor was obtained from a man between 18 and 29 years old in good health. Some clones in this sample may be carry-over from other donors' samples. The rearrangement uses TRBV25-1 and TRBJ1-1, with D possibly matching TRBD1 (5 bases). The CDR3 nucleotides are TGTGCCAGCAGTGAGGGGCTGAACACTGAAGCTTTCTTT. Encoded protein: CASSEGLNTEAFF.